Presented here are 25 T cell receptor beta chains from one specimen sequenced in a study of T-cell memory formation after mild COVID-19. MiXCR, run by TCRdb on the 5' RACE reads, gives a single entry per CDR3 protein. The sample lists some 120,000 distinct CDR3 sequences, roughly 6% occurring once. Sequenced: PBMCs or a T cell subset sorted from them (not recorded which). Every receptor here comes from an adult woman who had mild COVID-19 (a few samples of this study predate the infection). Cell type and time point are not known.

The rearrangement links TRBV6-1 to TRBJ1-3; D is unresolved. This CDR3 is 14 amino acids long. The germline V and J ends were trimmed by 0 bases and 0 bases, with 3 bases remaining between them. Germline lookup yields CDR1 MNHNS and CDR2 SASEGT. CDR3 coding DNA: TGTGCCAGCAGTGAAGCAAACTCTGGAAACACCATATATTTT. It encodes CASSEANSGNTIYF.

The chain employs TRBV4-1 and TRBJ1-5; D is uncertain. The germline V and J ends were trimmed by 2 bases and 4 bases, with 12 bases remaining between them. Germline assignment: CDR1 MGHRA and CDR2 YSYEKL. CDR3 length equals 15 residues. CDR3: CASSQTDYSNQPQHF. For the CDR3, the DNA is TGCGCCAGCAGCCAAACGGACTATTCGAATCAGCCCCAGCATTTT.

This clonotype has more than one count but fewer than ten. The gene calls are TRBV5-6 and TRBJ2-7; a possible D gene is TRBD1 (5 bases). CDR1 and CDR2 (germline): SGHDT, YYEEEE. V was trimmed by 3 bases and J by 3 bases, leaving 10 bases between them. This CDR3 comprises 13 residues. The CDR3 nucleotides are TGTGCCAGCAGCTCCCTGGGGCTCTACGAGCAGTACTTC. Translating it yields CASSSLGLYEQYF.

In this sample, this clonotype turned up a few times. The rearrangement joins TRBV29-1 to TRBJ1-1; a weak D match, TRBD1 (6 bases). There are 13 residues in the CDR3. CDR1 is SQVTM and CDR2 is ANQGSEA in the germline V gene. The CDR3 region has the DNA TGCAGTGTCCCAAAACAGGGAAGCACTGAAGCTTTCTTT. It yields the protein CSVPKQGSTEAFF.

This clonotype was detected only a few times. The chain carries TRBV5-4 and TRBJ2-5, with D perhaps TRBD1 (8 bases). V lost 4 bases, J lost 1 base, and 17 bases lay in between. CDR3 size: 16 residues. Germline V gene data show CDR1 as SGHNT and CDR2 as YYREEE (reference sequence). DNA for the CDR3: TGTGCCAGCAGCAGGACAGGGAGGGGGACCCAAGAGACCCAGTACTTC. This sequence encodes CASSRTGRGTQETQYF. The full variable domain, in which reference TRBV5-4 and TRBJ2-5 provide the parts outside the CDR3, is ETGVTQSPTHLIKTRGQQVTLRCSSQSGHNTVSWYQQALGQGPQFIFQYYREEENGRGNFPPRFSGLQFPNYSSELNVNALELDDSALYLCASSRTGRGTQETQYFGPGTRLLVL.

This rearrangement joins TRBV15 to TRBJ1-4; D gene uncertain. V lost 2 bases and J lost 4, with 11 bases in between. Germline V gene lookup returns CDR1 LNHNV and CDR2 YYDKDF (reference sequence). This CDR3 has 15 residues. The CDR3 DNA sequence: TGTGCCACCAGCAGACCTCCCCCTGTTAATGAAAAACTGTTTTTT. Translating it yields CATSRPPPVNEKLFF.

This clonotype is labeled medium-sized. The rearrangement links TRBV20-1 to TRBJ2-5; D call uncertain. In germline, CDR1 is DFQATT, CDR2 SNEGSKA (reference sequence). Trimming removed 0 bases from V and 9 bases from J, with 8 bases in between. The CDR3 spans 11 residues. This CDR3 reads CSAREPPAQYF. For the CDR3, the DNA is TGCAGTGCTAGAGAACCCCCTGCCCAGTACTTC.

This clonotype was counted ten times or more. The V gene is TRBV5-4, the J gene TRBJ2-1; 7 bases are shared with TRBD2. The germline gives CDR1 SGHNT, CDR2 YYREEE (reference sequence). This CDR3 has 15 residues. Trimming at V came to 5 bases and at J to 3 bases, leaving 8 bases not matched to a gene. CDR3 DNA: TGTGCCAGCAGGCCTGGACTAGAGGTCTACAATGAGCAGTTCTTC. Its translation: CASRPGLEVYNEQFF.

At least ten counts were recorded for this clonotype. The chain carries TRBV7-2 and TRBJ2-7; 7 nucleotides line up with TRBD1. Germline assignment: CDR1 SGHTA and CDR2 FQGNSA. The CDR3 spans 15 residues. The J segment lost 2 bases and the V segment lost 5 bases, leaving 9 bases of the junction unmatched. CDR3 in amino acids: CASSLVGTAAYEQYF. Written as DNA, the CDR3 is TGTGCCAGCAGCCTAGTGGGGACAGCAGCCTACGAGCAGTACTTC.

This sequence joins TRBV10-3 and TRBJ1-5, with 10 positions matching TRBD1. CDR1 ENHRY and CDR2 SYGVKD come from the germline V gene. The CDR3 runs 15 residues. Trimming at V came to 4 bases and at J to 5 bases, leaving 5 bases not matched to a gene. CDR3 in DNA: TGTGCCATCAGTGGGGACAGGGGCGAGGATCAGCCCCAGCATTTT. It specifies CAISGDRGEDQPQHF.

Worth noting for this clonotype: One junction end does not reproduce the germline sequence, and a read error may be involved. The DNA for the CDR3 is TGCGCCAGCAGCCTCGGGACAGACCAAATCTTT. Amino acid sequence: CASSLGTDQIF. The chain joins TRBV5-1 to TRBJ1-1; 7 bases agree with TRBD1. The CDR3 length is 11 residues. Looked up from germline, CDR1 is SGHRS and CDR2 is YFSETQ.

The chain couples TRBV6-6 to TRBJ1-1; D unclear. Germline CDR1 is MNHNY and CDR2 is SVGAGI (reference sequence). The ends were cut back, 4 bases at V and 4 bases at J, with 10 bases in the middle. The CDR3 consists of 13 residues. For the CDR3, the DNA is TGTGCCAGCAGTTCTGCCGTTGGCACTGAAGCTTTCTTT. Protein product: CASSSAVGTEAFF.

This chain joins TRBV5-1 and TRBJ2-1, with TRBD2 matching 11 bases. Per germline, CDR1 SGHRS and CDR2 YFSETQ. This CDR3 is built from 19 residues. Trimming cost V 1 base and J 2 bases; bases outside gene matches: 11. This CDR3 reads CASSLPGLLAGGPYNEQFF. CDR3 DNA: TGCGCCAGCAGCTTGCCCGGCCTATTAGCGGGAGGGCCCTACAATGAGCAGTTCTTC. The full variable domain, in which reference TRBV5-1 and TRBJ2-1 provide the parts outside the CDR3, is KAGVTQTPRYLIKTRGQQVTLSCSPISGHRSVSWYQQTPGQGLQFLFEYFSETQRNKGNFPGRFSGRQFSNSRSEMNVSTLELGDSALYLCASSLPGLLAGGPYNEQFFGPGTRLTVL.

This clonotype was seen a handful of times. The chain carries TRBV18 and TRBJ2-3, with TRBD2 matching over 13 bases. The CDR3 consists of 18 residues. V shed 4 bases, J shed 3 bases, and the junction held 10 bases outside the gene matches. Germline values: CDR1 KGHSH, CDR2 LQKENI. Here the CDR3 DNA reads TGTGCCAGCTCACTCCGGACTAGCGGGGGCCGACCGACAGATACGCAGTATTTT. Translating gives CASSLRTSGGRPTDTQYF.

This clonotype came up many times. The chain uses TRBV5-1 and TRBJ2-1; D perhaps matches TRBD2 (6 bases). CDR1 SGHRS and CDR2 YFSETQ come from the germline V gene. The V and J ends lost 2 bases and 5 bases respectively, with 17 bases between them. The CDR3 runs 16 residues. The CDR3 DNA follows: TGCGCCAGCAGCTTTCGTCCCGGGACTGGTAACAATGAGCAGTTCTTC. Protein product: CASSFRPGTGNNEQFF.

This clonotype was recorded a few times. The V call is TRBV10-3, the J call TRBJ1-1; D is undetermined. Germline lookup yields CDR1 ENHRY and CDR2 SYGVKD. With 10 bases removed from V and 3 bases from J, the gap between germline ends came to 9 bases. The CDR3 is 11 amino acids. The CDR3 DNA reads TGTGCCAGCGCCCAAGACACTGAAGCTTTCTTT. The encoded protein is CASAQDTEAFF.

This clonotype appeared a few times. The V gene is TRBV3-1, the J gene TRBJ2-3; D gene unclear. V lost 1 base, J lost 7 bases, and 6 bases lay in between. Germline V lookup: CDR1 LGHDT, CDR2 YNNKEL (reference sequence). CDR3 size: 12 residues. CDR3 region: CASSQGAYTQYF. DNA of the CDR3: TGTGCCAGCAGCCAAGGGGCGTATACGCAGTATTTT.

This clonotype has at least ten counts. This rearrangement joins TRBV7-8 to TRBJ2-1, with TRBD2 identical over 10 bases. J was trimmed by 9 bases and V by 3 bases; bases with no gene match: 11. There are 16 residues in the CDR3. Germline CDR1 and CDR2: SGHVS and FQNEAQ. The CDR3 nucleotides read TGTGCCAGCAGCTTTACGGGACTAGCGAGTAGGAGTGAGCAGTTCTTC. Translating it yields CASSFTGLASRSEQFF.

This clonotype was counted a few times. The chain joins TRBV18 to TRBJ2-3; perhaps TRBD2 as D (5 bases). Trimming took off 0 bases at V and 5 bases at J, with 18 bases between the two ends. Germline-derived CDR1 and CDR2 are KGHSH and LQKENI. This CDR3 region has 17 residues. CDR3 residues: CASSPPGGGSSGDTQYF. The CDR3 coding sequence is TGTGCCAGCTCACCACCCGGCGGAGGATCCTCAGGAGATACGCAGTATTTT. The complete variable domain, with remaining parts taken from reference TRBV18 and TRBJ2-3, reads NAGVMQNPRHLVRRRGQEARLRCSPMKGHSHVYWYRQLPEEGLKFMVYLQKENIIDESGMPKERFSAEFPKEGPSILRIQQVVRGDSAAYFCASSPPGGGSSGDTQYFGPGTRLTVL.

This clonotype has just a few counts. CDR3 sequence (DNA): TGTGCCAGCAGCTTAGGTACGGTTTCTGGCTACACCTTC. Amino acid sequence: CASSLGTVSGYTF. The chain recombines TRBV7-2 with TRBJ1-2; D ambiguous. The germline V and J ends were trimmed by 1 base and 7 bases, with 10 bases remaining between them. This CDR3 is built from 13 residues. CDR1 is SGHTA, CDR2 FQGNSA, per germline.

In its sample, this clonotype was seen many times. This chain links TRBV30 with TRBJ1-5; D is undetermined. The CDR3 is 11 amino acids. The V end lost 1 base, the J end lost 13 bases, and 11 bases lay between the germline ends. Per germline, CDR1 GTSNPN and CDR2 SVGIG (reference sequence). Written as DNA, the CDR3 is TGTGCCTGGAGTGCCGGTACAAATCAGCATTTT. It encodes CAWSAGTNQHF.

This clonotype was observed a handful of times. The genes are TRBV6-5 and TRBJ1-4, with a tentative D call TRBD1 (6 bases). The CDR3 runs 15 residues. CDR1 is MNHEY and CDR2 is SVGAGI in the germline V gene. Trimming took 7 bases from V and 5 from J, leaving 17 bases between them. DNA of the CDR3: TGTGCCAGCAAGCCCGGACAGTTGGGGAATGAAAAACTGTTTTTT. It translates to CASKPGQLGNEKLFF.

In its sample, this clonotype was seen many times. This chain links TRBV5-1 with TRBJ2-1; no firm D call. Germline CDR1 reads SGHRS; CDR2 reads YFSETQ. V was cut by 0 bases and J by 5 bases, with 0 bases left in between. This CDR3 region has 11 residues. The CDR3 spells CASSLDNEQFF. In nucleotides, the CDR3 is TGCGCCAGCAGCTTGGACAATGAGCAGTTCTTC.

This clonotype was seen a handful of times. The genes are TRBV2 and TRBJ2-5; no clear D gene. Trimming took off 7 bases at V and 5 bases at J, with 14 bases between the two ends. CDR3 size: 13 residues. Germline values: CDR1 SNHLY, CDR2 FYNNEI. This CDR3 reads CASTGNRAETQYF. In nucleotides, the CDR3 is TGTGCCAGCACGGGCAACCGGGCGGAGACCCAGTACTTC.

This clonotype was recorded at least ten times. The chain is built from TRBV15 and TRBJ1-2; D unresolved. V lost 4 bases to trimming and J lost 5 bases, with 14 bases between them. The CDR3 is made up of 14 amino acids. In germline, CDR1 is LNHNV, CDR2 YYDKDF (reference sequence). The CDR3 DNA follows: TGTGCCACCAGCAATTTGCAGGCCCCGTATGGCTACACCTTC. Translating it yields CATSNLQAPYGYTF.